The T cell receptor beta chain under discussion was sequenced for a study of T cells in localized non-small cell lung cancer. The study, taken as a whole, reports: For the top 100 tumor clones, a median about 50 also appeared in adjacent lung. Heterogeneity cannot be ruled out, as sequencing used one tumor region only. The highest T cell clonality was in uninvolved adjacent lung, above tumor. A raised T cell density in blood coincided with lengthier overall survival.

Generated by immunoSEQ multiplex PCR, the TCRdb table keeps only in-frame clones and is missing some. The sample records 45,000 to 60,000 clones, about 83% being singletons. On this clone: Its antigen is still unknown.

The sample in question was peripheral blood, obtained before any cancer treatment. The TCR comes from a female donor older than 55 with stage II squamous cell lung carcinoma.

The CDR3 bases are TGTGCCAGCAGTACAGGGGCTGGGGCCAACGTCCTGACTTTC. Protein: CASSTGAGANVLTF. The chain employs TRBV27 and TRBJ2-6; 7 nucleotides agree with TRBD1. The CDR3 totals 14 residues. The germline CDR1 and CDR2 sequences are MNHEY and SMNVEV (reference sequence). Trimming at V came to 5 bases and at J to 2 bases, leaving 0 bases not matched to a gene.